One and the same sample provided the 27 T cell receptor beta chains below, sequenced in a study of T cells in Graves' hyperthyroidism and ophthalmopathy. Amplification of TCR beta CDR3 regions used RNA as the template. HTBI primers were used for first-round RT-PCR of the TCR CDR3. One entry per CDR3 protein, called by TCRdb with MiXCR from the multiplex PCR reads. The table lists about 620,000 distinct CDR3 sequences, around 16% of them singletons. Sequencing was carried out using blood. The receptor set was obtained from a woman between 25 and 40 years old with Graves' hyperthyroidism.

This clonotype was seen at least ten times. The rearrangement joins TRBV28 to TRBJ2-1, with D possibly being TRBD2 (6 bases). V lost 6 bases to trimming and J lost 0 bases, with 15 bases between them. The CDR3 extends over 16 amino acids. Germline lookup yields CDR1 MDHEN and CDR2 SYDVKM. In DNA form, the CDR3 reads TGTGCCAGCAGCCACGCGGGGACGGGCTCCTACAATGAGCAGTTCTTC. Its protein is CASSHAGTGSYNEQFF.

A few counts support this clonotype. This chain links TRBV11-2 with TRBJ2-2; D is possibly TRBD1 or TRBD2 (5 bases each). CDR1 SGHAT and CDR2 FQNNGV come from the germline V gene. The V end was cut by 8 bases, the J end by 6 bases, with 10 bases between. The CDR3 length is 12 residues. The CDR3 is CASLGEAGELFF. DNA of the CDR3: TGTGCCAGCCTGGGGGAAGCCGGGGAGCTGTTTTTT. The variable domain in full, with the rest retrieved from reference TRBV11-2 and TRBJ2-2, is EAGVAQSPRYKIIEKRQSVAFWCNPISGHATLYWYQQILGQGPKLLIQFQNNGVVDDSQLPKDRFSAERLKGVDSTLKIQPAKLEDSAVYLCASLGEAGELFFGEGSRLTVL.

Points on this clonotype: This may stem from a read error, because a much larger clone lies one nucleotide away. The CDR3 loop reads CASGLGASGQHF. DNA for the CDR3: TGTGCCAGCGGCTTAGGGGCCTCAGGGCAGCATTTT. V and J are TRBV7-8 and TRBJ1-5; a weak D match, TRBD1 (5 bases). Per germline, CDR1 SGHVS and CDR2 FQNEAQ. The CDR3 contains 12 residues.

This clonotype was detected many times. The genes are TRBV7-8 and TRBJ2-1; 7 bases are shared with TRBD2. After removal of 5 bases from V and 5 bases from J, the junction contained 18 bases not matched to a gene. This CDR3 has 18 amino acids. The germline CDR1 and CDR2 sequences are SGHVS and FQNEAQ. CDR3 nucleotide sequence: TGTGCCAGCAGCCCATCAGTAGCATTGCCTAGCGGCCACAATGAGCAGTTCTTC. Amino acids: CASSPSVALPSGHNEQFF.

This clonotype was seen at least ten times. V gene TRBV10-3 combines with J gene TRBJ1-6, with D perhaps matching TRBD1 (6 bases). The CDR3 contains 12 residues. V was shortened by 8 bases and J by 7 bases, with 9 bases between the two germline ends. Germline-derived CDR1 and CDR2 are ENHRY and SYGVKD. As DNA, the CDR3 is TGTGCCATCGGTCAGGGGAATTCACCCCTCCACTTT. It yields the protein CAIGQGNSPLHF.

This clonotype was found once. The chain recombines TRBV4-3 with TRBJ2-1; D call uncertain. CDR1 is LGHNA and CDR2 is YSLEER in the germline V gene. This CDR3 is built from 14 residues. The V gene lost 2 bases and the J gene lost 6 bases, with 11 bases spanning the gap. The CDR3 coding sequence is TGCGCCAGCAGCCAAAAGGCTGGGGTCAATGAGCAGTTCTTC. Translating gives CASSQKAGVNEQFF.

This clonotype has more than one count but fewer than ten. The genes are TRBV6-2 or TRBV6-3 and TRBJ2-7; 13 bases align to TRBD2. There are 16 residues in the CDR3. Germline-derived CDR1 and CDR2 are MNHEY and SVGEGT. The ends lost 6 bases at V and 4 bases at J; junction bases unmatched: 9. The CDR3, as DNA: TGTGCCAGCAGACAATTCTGGACTAGCGGGAGTTACGAGCAGTACTTC. As protein: CASRQFWTSGSYEQYF.

The V and J genes are TRBV11-3 and TRBJ1-1, with 8 positions matching TRBD1. J gave up 3 bases and V 2 bases, and 14 bases lay outside the gene matches. The CDR3 has 18 residues. The germline gives CDR1 SGHNT, CDR2 YENEEA. This CDR3 is CASSLRLGRGRRDTEAFF. In nucleotides, the CDR3 is TGTGCCAGCAGCTTACGGTTGGGCAGGGGGCGTCGGGACACTGAAGCTTTCTTT.

Worth noting for this clonotype: Given a much more abundant clone one base away, this may be a read error. V is TRBV5-1 and J is TRBJ2-1; TRBD1 aligns across 12 bases. The CDR3 contains 18 residues. Germline V gene sequence: CDR1 SGHRS, CDR2 YFSETQ. CDR3 sequence: CANSLEGQGAGGPNEQFF. CDR3 DNA sequence: TGCGCCAACAGCTTGGAGGGACAGGGGGCGGGAGGCCCCAATGAGCAGTTCTTC.

This clonotype was detected only a few times. V gene TRBV19 combines with J gene TRBJ2-1; TRBD2 matches at 7 bases. The V segment lost 1 base and the J segment 0 bases; nucleotides outside the gene matches: 0. Germline values: CDR1 LNHDA, CDR2 SQIVND (reference sequence). The CDR3 has 15 residues. The CDR3 DNA reads as TGTGCCAGTAGTATAGCGGGAGGCTCCTACAATGAGCAGTTCTTC. The encoded protein is CASSIAGGSYNEQFF.

This clonotype occurred many times. DNA for the CDR3: TGCGCCAGCAGCTTGGTAGGTAGCGGGAGTTTCTCCTACGAGCAGTACTTC. Amino acids: CASSLVGSGSFSYEQYF. The genes are TRBV5-1 and TRBJ2-7; 9 bases line up with TRBD2. V trimming: 0 bases; J trimming: 0 bases; junction bases outside the gene matches: 7. The CDR3 consists of 17 residues. Per the germline V gene, CDR1 is SGHRS and CDR2 is YFSETQ.

This clonotype was recorded a few times. This chain uses TRBV30 with TRBJ1-1; D uncertain. Per the germline V gene, CDR1 is GTSNPN and CDR2 is SVGIG (reference sequence). This CDR3 comprises 13 residues. V was clipped by 0 bases and J by 1 base, with 6 bases between them. Written as DNA, the CDR3 is TGTGCCTGGAGTGTAAGTAGGAACACTGAAGCTTTCTTT. It yields the protein CAWSVSRNTEAFF.

The J gene is TRBJ2-5, the V gene TRBV6-1, with 7 bases identical to TRBD1. V lost 4 bases and J lost 1; bases outside the gene matches: 3. Germline V lookup: CDR1 MNHNS, CDR2 SASEGT. This CDR3 is built from 14 residues. CDR3 DNA: TGTGCCAGCAGTGCAACAGGGGCCCAAGAGACCCAGTACTTC. This encodes CASSATGAQETQYF.

V usage is TRBV18 and J usage is TRBJ2-2; tentatively, D is TRBD1 (5 bases). The CDR3 extends over 17 amino acids. CDR1 and CDR2 (germline): KGHSH, LQKENI. Trimming took 0 bases from V and 0 from J, leaving 11 bases between them. The CDR3 sequence is CASSPPPDTANTGELFF. The CDR3 nucleotides are TGTGCCAGCTCACCACCCCCGGACACCGCGAACACCGGGGAGCTGTTTTTT.

This clonotype has at least ten counts. The chain links TRBV28 to TRBJ1-4; no clear D. Between the trimmed V and J ends, which lost 6 bases and 4 bases, there was a span of 3 bases. The CDR3 contains 11 residues. CDR1 MDHEN and CDR2 SYDVKM come from the germline V gene. The CDR3, as DNA: TGTGCCAGCAGCGATAATGAAAAACTGTTTTTT. It specifies CASSDNEKLFF.

The chain employs TRBV5-8 and TRBJ2-3; perhaps D is TRBD1 or TRBD2 (7 bases each). V was cut by 4 bases and J by 0 bases, with 15 bases left in between. CDR3 length equals 16 residues. Germline assignment: CDR1 SGHTS and CDR2 YDEGEE. The CDR3 sequence: CASSPRRGGSTDTQYF. The CDR3 DNA reads as TGTGCCAGCAGCCCGCGCAGGGGGGGGAGCACAGATACGCAGTATTTT.

This clonotype was seen more than once but under ten times. V gene TRBV19 combines with J gene TRBJ2-7, with D possibly TRBD1 on 6 matching bases. The CDR3 spans 15 residues. Germline CDR1 LNHDA, CDR2 SQIVND (reference sequence). V lost 7 bases to trimming and J lost 0 bases, with 16 bases between them. This CDR3 is CASKPSGDPSYEQYF. CDR3 nucleotide sequence: TGTGCCAGTAAGCCCTCAGGGGACCCCTCCTACGAGCAGTACTTC.

This clonotype was seen at least ten times. This rearrangement joins TRBV6-1 to TRBJ2-7, with 7 bases that match TRBD1. V lost 5 bases to trimming and J lost 0 bases; unmatched junction nucleotides: 4. The CDR3 runs 14 residues. Per germline, CDR1 MNHNS and CDR2 SASEGT. CDR3 sequence (DNA): TGTGCCAGCAGTTACAGGGGCGCCTCCTACGAGCAGTACTTC. Translating it yields CASSYRGASYEQYF.

Many counts were recorded for this clonotype. The V and J genes are TRBV28 and TRBJ1-2; D uncertain. Trimming removed 3 bases at V and 7 bases at J, with 12 bases between. Germline-derived CDR1 and CDR2 are MDHEN and SYDVKM. This CDR3 contains 13 residues. The CDR3 coding sequence is TGTGCCAGCAGTTTGGGCCATTCCCTTGGCTACACCTTC. Translated: CASSLGHSLGYTF.

Note on this clonotype: One end of the junction does not line up with germline, which may come from a read error. The V gene is TRBV24-1, the J gene TRBJ1-5, with 7 positions matching TRBD1. The CDR3 covers 16 residues. Germline-derived CDR1 and CDR2 are KGHDR and SFDVKD. The CDR3 bases are TGTGCCACCAGTGACAATAGGGGGCTTAGCAATCGGCCCCAGCATTTT. This translates into CATSDNRGLSNRPQHF.

The sample holds many counts of this clonotype. V is TRBV6-1 and J is TRBJ2-5; D is possibly TRBD1 (5 bases). The V gene's germline CDR1 is MNHNS and CDR2 SASEGT. The CDR3 is 11 residues long. Trimming took 6 bases from V and 8 from J, leaving 10 bases between them. This chain's CDR3 is CASSMGLTQYF. Here the CDR3 DNA reads TGTGCCAGCAGCATGGGGCTTACCCAGTACTTC.

This clonotype was seen repeatedly, ten times or more. This chain joins TRBV29-1 and TRBJ2-1, with a tentative D call TRBD2 (6 bases). There are 16 residues in the CDR3. Germline V gene sequence: CDR1 SQVTM, CDR2 ANQGSEA. The V and J ends lost 0 bases and 4 bases respectively, with 16 bases between them. The CDR3: CSVEDPTSRAYNEQFF. DNA for the CDR3: TGCAGCGTTGAAGATCCTACTAGCCGAGCGTACAATGAGCAGTTCTTC.

The chain employs TRBV5-1 and TRBJ2-7; D call uncertain. The CDR3 is 12 amino acids. V was cut by 2 bases and J by 5 bases, with 8 bases left in between. The germline gives CDR1 SGHRS, CDR2 YFSETQ. The CDR3 DNA reads TGCGCCAGCAGCTTTACCTTAGACGAGCAGTACTTC. Translated: CASSFTLDEQYF.

The chain recombines TRBV28 with TRBJ1-3; TRBD1 might be the D (5 bases). The CDR3 extends over 15 amino acids. Looked up from germline, CDR1 is MDHEN and CDR2 is SYDVKM. V gave up 3 bases and J gave up 2 bases, with 11 bases separating them. This chain's CDR3 is CASSFPPTAGNTIYF. CDR3 sequence (DNA): TGTGCCAGCAGTTTCCCCCCGACAGCTGGAAACACCATATATTTT.

This clonotype has at least ten counts. The CDR3 DNA is TGCGCCAGCAGCCCAGCGGGAGGGACAGATACGCAGTATTTT. The encoded protein is CASSPAGGTDTQYF. This rearrangement joins TRBV5-1 to TRBJ2-3; 10 bases line up with TRBD2. CDR1 is SGHRS and CDR2 is YFSETQ in the germline V gene. The CDR3 runs to 14 residues. V shed 4 bases and J 3 bases; nucleotides not matched to a gene: 2. Looking up the rest from reference TRBV5-1 and TRBJ2-3 gives the full variable domain: KAGVTQTPRYLIKTRGQQVTLSCSPISGHRSVSWYQQTPGQGLQFLFEYFSETQRNKGNFPGRFSGRQFSNSRSEMNVSTLELGDSALYLCASSPAGGTDTQYFGPGTRLTVL.

The chain joins TRBV5-1 to TRBJ2-5; D not resolved. Deletions cut 1 base from V and 2 bases from J, with 12 bases between. Germline V CDR1 and CDR2: SGHRS, YFSETQ. CDR3 length: 15 residues. The CDR3 nucleotides are TGCGCCAGCAGCTTGTCGCAAGCTGCGCAAGAGACCCAGTACTTC. It is translated as CASSLSQAAQETQYF.

This clonotype came up a few times. The chain combines TRBV20-1 with TRBJ2-3; a weak D match, TRBD1 (5 bases). The V gene's germline CDR1 is DFQATT and CDR2 SNEGSKA (reference sequence). The CDR3 extends over 14 amino acids. Trimming took 6 bases from V and 0 from J, leaving 13 bases between them. The CDR3 region is CSAPTAFSTDTQYF. The CDR3 coding sequence is TGCAGTGCCCCGACAGCCTTTAGCACAGATACGCAGTATTTT.